The rows below give T cell receptor beta chains drawn from one sample of a study of tumor-infiltrating lymphocytes in primary liver carcinoma. A single record per CDR3 protein comes from TCRdb applying MiXCR to the multiplex PCR reads. The profile shows tens of thousands of distinct CDR3 sequences, over 60% of them singletons. Sample: liver tumor tissue from sampling region 1. The receptor set was obtained from a man aged 35 to 55 with primary liver carcinoma and hepatitis B virus infection. Each CDR3 is given without its conserved first and last residue.

V gene	J gene	CDR3 protein
TRBV11-2	TRBJ2-1	ASNLDIGLAMDELL
TRBV11-1	TRBJ2-1	ASSPGQSRSYNEQF
TRBV11-1	TRBJ2-2	ARSSLTGGPWAGELF
TRBV4-1	TRBJ1-2	ASSQVEGARYYGCT
TRBV11-2	TRBJ1-6	AGSLGVSGEGSLLQ
TRBV6-1	TRBJ2-4	ASSSLIGVNIQY
TRBV28	TRBJ1-4	ASRLQGENEKLL
TRBV2	TRBJ2-5	ASSGASGSRVTETQY
TRBV11-2	TRBJ2-7	DSSLSVGVSYERY
TRBV5-4	TRBJ2-7	ASSLGTTRGQY
TRBV12-3/TRBV12-4	TRBJ2-6	ASSFRRPGANVLT
TRBV11-1	.	ARSKGLSVSTDTQH
TRBV19	TRBJ2-1	ASSIKRQGSLEQF
TRBV28	TRBJ1-1	ASSLIRGKAF
TRBV12-3/TRBV12-4	TRBJ2-7	ASMTGLTTGEHY
TRBV20-1	TRBJ2-3	SGIGIGSFRDTQY
TRBV28	TRBJ1-5	ASSSADSHNQPQH
TRBV7-9	TRBJ2-3	ASSRSILLSTDTQY
TRBV5-4	TRBJ2-1	ASSPGAGTSSYNEQF
TRBV29-1	TRBJ2-3	SVVTGEQY
TRBV7-9	TRBJ2-1	ASSRGGQGYNEQF